The rows below give T cell receptor beta chains drawn from one sample of a study of blood T cell repertoires in COVID-19. Clones were sequenced by immunoSEQ multiplex PCR, and TCRdb holds only the in-frame ones, with some missing. The sample has about 160,000 clones; 70% to 90% are singletons. Sample: peripheral blood. Source of these receptors: a man between 65 and 80 years old with acute or convalescent COVID-19. Both conserved end residues are part of each CDR3. The order of the fields is V gene, D gene, J gene, CDR3 DNA, CDR3 protein. The D gene is left open where the match is weak.

V gene: TRBV5-1
D gene: NA
J gene: TRBJ2-5
CDR3 DNA: TGCGCCAGCAGCTTGGCCACAGGGTTAGAGACCCAGTACTTC
CDR3 protein: CASSLATGLETQYF

V gene: TRBV29-1
D gene: NA
J gene: TRBJ1-5
CDR3 DNA: TGCAGCGTTGACCTGGGGGCGGGTCAGCCCCAGCATTTT
CDR3 protein: CSVDLGAGQPQHF

V gene: TRBV7-9
D gene: TRBD1
J gene: TRBJ1-1
CDR3 DNA: TGTGCCAGCAGCTTAGACCCAGGGGGAAAAACTGAAGCTTTCTTT
CDR3 protein: CASSLDPGGKTEAFF

V gene: TRBV7-3
D gene: TRBD2
J gene: TRBJ2-1
CDR3 DNA: TGTGCCAGCAGCTTACTAGCGGCCTCCTACAATGAGCAGTTCTTC
CDR3 protein: CASSLLAASYNEQFF

V gene: TRBV7-9
D gene: TRBD2
J gene: TRBJ2-3
CDR3 DNA: TGTGCCAGCAGCACGACTAGCGGGAGGGCCCTAACCGGGAATACGCAGTATTTT
CDR3 protein: CASSTTSGRALTGNTQYF

V gene: TRBV20-1
D gene: NA
J gene: TRBJ1-1
CDR3 DNA: TGCAGTGCTAGACGACTCACTGAAGCTTTCTTT
CDR3 protein: CSARRLTEAFF

V gene: TRBV18
D gene: NA
J gene: TRBJ2-7
CDR3 DNA: TGTGCCAGCTCCCTAGACGTCGGGGCCTACGAGCAGTACTTC
CDR3 protein: CASSLDVGAYEQYF

V gene: TRBV7-9
D gene: NA
J gene: TRBJ2-7
CDR3 DNA: TGTGCCAGCAGCTTCAGACAGGCCTACGAGCAGTACTTC
CDR3 protein: CASSFRQAYEQYF

V gene: TRBV15
D gene: TRBD1
J gene: TRBJ2-2
CDR3 DNA: TGTGCCACCAGCAGAGATTACACAGGGGACACCGGGGAGCTGTTTTTT
CDR3 protein: CATSRDYTGDTGELFF

V gene: TRBV2
D gene: NA
J gene: TRBJ1-1
CDR3 DNA: TGTGCCAGCAGTGAGACAGAACTCAGGTCTGAAGCTTTCTTT
CDR3 protein: CASSETELRSEAFF

V gene: TRBV19
D gene: TRBD2
J gene: TRBJ2-1
CDR3 DNA: TGTGCCAGTAGTCGGCGGGAGGGGGCTGAGCAGTTCTTC
CDR3 protein: CASSRREGAEQFF